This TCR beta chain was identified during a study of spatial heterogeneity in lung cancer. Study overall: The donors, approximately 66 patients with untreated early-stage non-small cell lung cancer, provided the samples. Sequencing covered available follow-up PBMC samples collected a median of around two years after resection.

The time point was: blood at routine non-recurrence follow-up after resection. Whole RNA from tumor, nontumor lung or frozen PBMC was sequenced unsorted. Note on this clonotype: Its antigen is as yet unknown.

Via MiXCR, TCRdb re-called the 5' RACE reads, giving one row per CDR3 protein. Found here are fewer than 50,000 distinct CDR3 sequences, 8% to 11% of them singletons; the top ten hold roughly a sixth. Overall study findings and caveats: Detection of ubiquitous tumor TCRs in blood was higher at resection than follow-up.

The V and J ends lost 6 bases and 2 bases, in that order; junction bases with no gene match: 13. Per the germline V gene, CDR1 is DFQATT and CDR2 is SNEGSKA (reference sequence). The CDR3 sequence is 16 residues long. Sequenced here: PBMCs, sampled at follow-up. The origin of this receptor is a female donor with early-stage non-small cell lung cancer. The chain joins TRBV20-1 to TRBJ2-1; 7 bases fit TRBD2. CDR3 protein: CSARSFREVTYNEQFF. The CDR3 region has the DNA TGCAGTGCCCGGTCTTTTCGGGAGGTTACCTACAATGAGCAGTTCTTC.